This passage covers 4 T cell receptor beta chains from one sample sequenced in a study of Graves' ophthalmopathy and Graves' hyperthyroidism. RNA served as the template for amplifying TCR beta CDR3 regions. HTBI-primed first-round RT-PCR preceded second-round multiplex PCR. TCRdb recomputed calls from the multiplex PCR reads with MiXCR, one row per CDR3 protein. The data contain about 480,000 distinct CDR3 sequences, 13% to 15% of them seen just once; the ten biggest clones take up approximately 9.8%. Sequenced material: blood. The receptors derive from a woman in her 30s with Graves' ophthalmopathy.

This clonotype was picked up many times. J is TRBJ1-2 and V is TRBV12-3 or TRBV12-4; D remains ambiguous. V lost 4 bases to trimming and J lost 8 bases, with 8 bases between them. The CDR3 consists of 11 residues. As DNA, the CDR3 is TGTGCCAGCAGTTCCATTGGGGGCTACACCTTC. Translated: CASSSIGGYTF.

This clonotype has ten or more counts. V and J are TRBV20-1 and TRBJ1-1, with a weak D call TRBD1 (6 bases). Germline loops: CDR1 DFQATT, CDR2 SNEGSKA (reference sequence). The CDR3 is 15 amino acids. The V and J ends lost 2 bases and 4 bases respectively, with 17 bases between them. As DNA, the CDR3 is TGCAGTGCTAGAAGGGGGGGGGCGGGACGCACTGAAGCTTTCTTT. This sequence encodes CSARRGGAGRTEAFF.

In the case of this clonotype: This may be a read error: a much more frequent sequence differs by one nucleotide. The V call is TRBV7-3, the J call TRBJ2-5; TRBD2 agrees at 7 bases. CDR1 and CDR2 (germline): SGHTA, FQGTGA. The CDR3 has 14 amino acids. CDR3 bases: TGTGTCAGCAGCCCCGCGGGGGACCTGGGGACCCAGTACTTC. Translated, it gives CVSSPAGDLGTQYF.

In its sample, this clonotype was seen many times. V usage is TRBV30 and J usage is TRBJ2-7; 7 positions agree with TRBD2. The CDR3 spans 11 residues. Trimming took 1 base from V and 6 from J; bases not matched to a gene: 0. The germline V gene has CDR1 GTSNPN and CDR2 SVGIG (reference sequence). CDR3 loop: CAWSAGGEQYF. The DNA of the CDR3 is TGTGCCTGGAGTGCGGGGGGCGAGCAGTACTTC. Supplemented by reference TRBV30 and TRBJ2-7, the full variable domain reads SQTIHQWPATLVQPVGSPLSLECTVEGTSNPNLYWYRQAAGRGLQLLFYSVGIGQISSEVPQNLSASRPQDRQFILSSKKLLLSDSGFYLCAWSAGGEQYFGPGTRLTVT.